The T cell receptor beta chain under discussion was sequenced for a study of CD4 and CD8 cells across lung adenocarcinoma regions. In this sample, this clonotype is medium-sized (0.01 to 0.1%). Donors had localized lung adenocarcinoma, a non-small cell lung cancer. MiXCR was run by TCRdb on the PCR reads, yielding one entry per CDR3 protein. The data contain 7,500 to 10,000 distinct CDR3 sequences, around 43% of them singletons. The CDR3 loop spans 11 amino acids. Per germline, CDR1 MGHRA and CDR2 YSYEKL. V shed 3 bases and J shed 10 bases, with 7 bases lying between them. This chain uses TRBV4-1 with TRBJ2-1; TRBD2 might be the D (6 bases). Sequenced material: CD4+ T cells from the margin of a lung tumor. The clonotype comes from a female donor with lung adenocarcinoma. The CD4 and CD8 labels of this study may be unreliable. DNA of the CDR3: TGCGCCAGCAGCCACCTAGCGGAGCAGTTCTTC. Translation: CASSHLAEQFF.